This T cell receptor beta chain stems from a study of blood T cell repertoires in COVID-19. Sequencing used immunoSEQ multiplex PCR; TCRdb keeps in-frame clones, though not all of them. This sample carries 300,000 to 350,000 clones, almost 90% of them seen once, and the ten largest clones take about 1%. The CDR3 contains 16 residues. Germline V gives CDR1 SGHAT, CDR2 FQNNGV. The V segment lost 6 bases and the J segment 8 bases; nucleotides outside the gene matches: 13. Sequencing was performed on peripheral blood. The receptor's source is a woman aged 40 to 55 with COVID-19, enrolled during active disease. This chain links TRBV11-2 with TRBJ1-4; TRBD1 matches 9 bases. In nucleotides, the CDR3 is TGTGCCAGCAGTTCTCTATACCGGGACAGGGAAGAAAAACTGTTTTTT. Protein sequence: CASSSLYRDREEKLFF.